This T cell receptor beta chain comes out of a study of blood T cell repertoires in COVID-19. Whole-study context: The United States, Italy and Spain supplied acute and convalescent COVID-19 samples. Sample material is recorded as cDNA or gDNA derived from T cells, B-cell-depleted T cells, or PBMCs.

Germline lookup yields CDR1 SGHRS and CDR2 YFSETQ. Trimming took 3 bases from V and 4 from J; bases not matched to a gene: 5. The CDR3 loop spans 15 amino acids. In the original processing: Amplification of reference gene primers was used by the study to estimate nucleated cell counts. Profiled with immunoSEQ multiplex PCR; TCRdb holds only in-frame clones, not every one. That table gives V, J and clone size, and the DNA gave D and trimming. The sample records about 120,000 clones, approximately 90% being singletons. V usage is TRBV5-1 and J usage is TRBJ1-5; 9 nucleotides match TRBD1. The sequenced material came from peripheral blood. This sequence originates from a middle-aged man with acute or convalescent COVID-19. CDR3 bases: TGCGCCAGCAGCTGGACAGGGGCTGCGAATCAGCCCCAGCATTTT. This translates into CASSWTGAANQPQHF. The full variable domain, completed using reference TRBV5-1 and TRBJ1-5, is KAGVTQTPRYLIKTRGQQVTLSCSPISGHRSVSWYQQTPGQGLQFLFEYFSETQRNKGNFPGRFSGRQFSNSRSEMNVSTLELGDSALYLCASSWTGAANQPQHFGDGTRLSIL.